This T cell receptor (beta chain) was retrieved from a study of T cells in narcolepsy listed by TCRdb under 2018. Concerning the study at large: Healthy control donors were enrolled in the study alongside patients who had narcolepsy type 1 or type 2 (NT1, NT2). The study sought autoreactive T cells targeting hypocretin neuron self-antigens (hypocretin, TRIB2) in narcolepsy patients, using TCR Vbeta sequencing to track clonotypes in blood and CSF.

Based on the germline V gene, the CDR1 and CDR2 sequences are SNHLY and FYNNEI. V sheds 4 bases and J sheds 7 bases, leaving 16 bases between their ends. The CDR3 numbers 15 residues from cysteine through phenylalanine. The DNA shown is the 45-base CDR3, in frame from base 1. The method behind the library was the immunoSEQ multiplex PCR assay. TCRdb's version of the immuneACCESS table is confined to in-frame rearrangements and falls short of the full clone set. An unresolved V gene accounts for under half of the shortfall where checked; the remainder is of unknown origin. This sample lists about 34,000 clones; about 81% were detected once. The ten largest account for about 2.7% of the sample. For TCR Vbeta sequencing, memory CD4+ T cells were sorted ex vivo from the peripheral blood of both healthy controls and narcolepsy patients. General study outcomes and caveats: HCRT-specific and TRIB2-specific autoreactive clonotypes were highlighted in plots that compared CD4+ T cell clonotypes in CSF versus blood from the same patient. Numbers of sequenced blood memory CD4+ clonotypes were comparable, with averages of about 39,494 in patients and approximately 30,000 in controls. Certain blood memory CD4+ repertoires from patients and controls had no sequences that matched autoreactive T cell clones. According to the report, autoreactive clonotypes were detected serially in the blood of the same patients and of different patients, but not in healthy controls.

This clone was seen a few times. Its antigen target is currently unknown. No quality values exist for individual bases; no much larger clone is one base distant. Sequencing used CD45RA- memory CD4+ T cells from PBMCs. The meaning of the sample's cell subset or site label: memory T cells sorted ex vivo from peripheral blood. This clonotype was sampled from a human donor with narcolepsy. The sequence joins TRBV2 to TRBJ1-4; no D gene call is confident. The CDR3 reads CASSVSANIGEKLFF. The bases are TGTGCCAGCAGTGTCTCCGCGAATATCGGTGAAAAACTGTTTTTT.